This is a list of T cell receptor beta chains from one sample in a study of blood T cell repertoires in COVID-19. Libraries were prepared by immunoSEQ multiplex PCR; TCRdb keeps only in-frame clonotypes and omits some of them. The sample carries about 180,000 clones, 75% to 90% recorded once. The sequenced sample consisted of PBMCs or T cells enriched from blood (not recorded which). The receptors come from a man aged 40-49 years who had recovered from COVID-19. Each CDR3 is given with its conserved first and last residue. Each record gives: clone size, J gene, D gene, V gene, CDR3 protein, CDR3 DNA. The D gene is left open where the match is weak. Not every row has a clone size; where given, it reads once, few, many or a size class.

clone_size: .
j_call: TRBJ2-2
d_call: .
v_call: TRBV25-1
cdr3_aa: CASSEFRNTGELFF
cdr3_nt: TGTGCCAGCAGTGAATTCAGGAACACCGGGGAGCTGTTTTTT

clone_size: once
j_call: TRBJ2-3
d_call: TRBD1
v_call: TRBV6-5
cdr3_aa: CASSTGTGLTDTQYF
cdr3_nt: TGTGCCAGCAGTACCGGGACAGGGCTCACAGATACGCAGTATTTT

clone_size: .
j_call: TRBJ1-2
d_call: TRBD1
v_call: TRBV9
cdr3_aa: CASSVATGVDYGYTF
cdr3_nt: TGTGCCAGCAGCGTAGCTACAGGGGTAGACTATGGCTACACCTTC

clone_size: .
j_call: TRBJ1-5
d_call: TRBD1
v_call: TRBV27
cdr3_aa: CASSLSRGSQPQHF
cdr3_nt: TGTGCCAGCAGTTTATCCAGGGGGAGTCAGCCCCAGCATTTT

clone_size: .
j_call: TRBJ2-1
d_call: TRBD2
v_call: TRBV28
cdr3_aa: CASSLATASGEGYNEQFF
cdr3_nt: TGTGCCAGCAGTTTAGCAACGGCGAGCGGGGAGGGCTACAATGAGCAGTTCTTC

clone_size: .
j_call: TRBJ2-1
d_call: TRBD1
v_call: TRBV24-1
cdr3_aa: CATSDGTGLDEQFF
cdr3_nt: TGTGCCACCAGTGATGGGACAGGTCTCGATGAGCAGTTCTTC

clone_size: .
j_call: TRBJ1-2
d_call: .
v_call: TRBV7-2
cdr3_aa: CASSLLAGYTF
cdr3_nt: TGTGCCAGCAGCTTATTGGCTGGCTACACCTTC

clone_size: .
j_call: TRBJ1-5
d_call: .
v_call: TRBV12-3/TRBV12-4
cdr3_aa: CASSLLSNQPQHF
cdr3_nt: TGTGCCAGCAGTTTACTAAGCAATCAGCCCCAGCATTTT

clone_size: .
j_call: TRBJ1-5
d_call: TRBD1
v_call: TRBV28
cdr3_aa: CASWPPVGTGGVSDQPQHF
cdr3_nt: TGTGCCAGTTGGCCGCCAGTGGGAACAGGGGGGGTTTCGGATCAGCCCCAGCATTTT

clone_size: few
j_call: TRBJ1-4
d_call: TRBD1
v_call: TRBV15
cdr3_aa: CATSRDWLSGGNEKLFF
cdr3_nt: TGTGCCACCAGCAGAGATTGGCTTTCAGGGGGAAATGAAAAACTGTTTTTT

clone_size: .
j_call: TRBJ2-2
d_call: TRBD1
v_call: TRBV19
cdr3_aa: CASSLYRGTGELFF
cdr3_nt: TGTGCCAGTAGTCTATACAGGGGCACCGGGGAGCTGTTTTTT

clone_size: .
j_call: TRBJ1-1
d_call: .
v_call: TRBV9
cdr3_aa: CASSVGQFFTEAFF
cdr3_nt: TGTGCCAGCAGCGTAGGACAGTTTTTCACTGAAGCTTTCTTT

clone_size: .
j_call: TRBJ1-1
d_call: .
v_call: TRBV6-1
cdr3_aa: CASSEVVGVGRFTEAFF
cdr3_nt: TGTGCCAGCAGTGAAGTGGTCGGGGTTGGGCGGTTCACTGAAGCTTTCTTT

clone_size: .
j_call: TRBJ1-3
d_call: .
v_call: TRBV14
cdr3_aa: CASSQGAGLGNTIYF
cdr3_nt: TGTGCCAGCAGCCAAGGAGCGGGCTTAGGAAACACCATATATTTT

clone_size: .
j_call: TRBJ1-2
d_call: TRBD1
v_call: TRBV27
cdr3_aa: CASSLVGTGGNLGNYGYTF
cdr3_nt: TGTGCCAGCAGTTTGGTAGGGACAGGGGGGAACCTGGGTAACTATGGCTACACCTTC

clone_size: once
j_call: TRBJ1-2
d_call: TRBD1
v_call: TRBV6-1
cdr3_aa: CASSEDRGYEGYTF
cdr3_nt: TGTGCCAGCAGTGAGGACAGGGGTTATGAGGGCTACACCTTC

clone_size: .
j_call: TRBJ2-2
d_call: .
v_call: TRBV11-3
cdr3_aa: CASSLGRTANTGELFF
cdr3_nt: TGTGCCAGCAGCTTGGGCCGGACTGCGAACACCGGGGAGCTGTTTTTT

clone_size: .
j_call: TRBJ1-1
d_call: TRBD1
v_call: TRBV29-1
cdr3_aa: CSHGTGGWNTEAFF
cdr3_nt: TGCAGTCATGGGACAGGGGGCTGGAACACTGAAGCTTTCTTT

clone_size: .
j_call: TRBJ2-3
d_call: TRBD2
v_call: TRBV2
cdr3_aa: CASMVAGGFSTDTQYF
cdr3_nt: TGTGCCAGCATGGTAGCGGGAGGGTTCAGCACAGATACGCAGTATTTT

clone_size: .
j_call: TRBJ1-3
d_call: TRBD1
v_call: TRBV30
cdr3_aa: CAWSRTGSGNTIYF
cdr3_nt: TGTGCCTGGAGCAGGACAGGCTCTGGAAACACCATATATTTT

clone_size: .
j_call: TRBJ2-5
d_call: .
v_call: TRBV15
cdr3_aa: CATSPLPGGRTLQETQYF
cdr3_nt: TGTGCCACCAGTCCTCTCCCGGGGGGCCGAACTCTTCAAGAGACCCAGTACTTC

clone_size: .
j_call: TRBJ1-1
d_call: .
v_call: TRBV14
cdr3_aa: CASSRQHNTEAFF
cdr3_nt: TGTGCCAGCAGCAGACAGCACAACACTGAAGCTTTCTTT

clone_size: .
j_call: TRBJ1-2
d_call: TRBD1
v_call: TRBV7-8
cdr3_aa: CASSQDRLTYGYTF
cdr3_nt: TGTGCCAGCAGCCAGGACAGGCTCACCTATGGCTACACCTTC